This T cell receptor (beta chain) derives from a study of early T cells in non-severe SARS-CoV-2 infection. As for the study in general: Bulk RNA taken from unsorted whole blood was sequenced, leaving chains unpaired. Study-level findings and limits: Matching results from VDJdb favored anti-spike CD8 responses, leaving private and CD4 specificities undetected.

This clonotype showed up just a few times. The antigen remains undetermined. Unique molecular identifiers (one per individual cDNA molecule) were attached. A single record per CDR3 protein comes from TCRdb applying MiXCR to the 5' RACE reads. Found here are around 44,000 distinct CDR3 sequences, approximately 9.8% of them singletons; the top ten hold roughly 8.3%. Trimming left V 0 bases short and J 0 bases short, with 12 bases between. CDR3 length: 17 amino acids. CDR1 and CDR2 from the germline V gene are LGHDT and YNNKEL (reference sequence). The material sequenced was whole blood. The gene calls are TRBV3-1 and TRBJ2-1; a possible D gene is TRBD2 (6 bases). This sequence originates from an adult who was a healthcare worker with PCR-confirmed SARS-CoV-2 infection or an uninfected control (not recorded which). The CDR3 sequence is CASSQELAVSSYNEQFF. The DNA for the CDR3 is TGTGCCAGCAGCCAAGAATTAGCGGTAAGCTCCTACAATGAGCAGTTCTTC.